One sample yielded the 11 T cell receptor beta chains listed below, sequenced in a study of blood T cell repertoires in COVID-19. The data were produced by immunoSEQ multiplex PCR, yet TCRdb's version contains in-frame clones alone and is incomplete. The sample carries about 140,000 clones, around 87% recorded once. The sample was peripheral blood. The receptor set was obtained from a human donor in a cohort sampled during active COVID-19.

The rearrangement uses TRBV18 and TRBJ2-7, with a weak D call TRBD1 (5 bases). CDR3 length: 14 residues. Germline V gene lookup returns CDR1 KGHSH and CDR2 LQKENI. Trimming left V 3 bases short and J 1 base short, with 10 bases between. DNA for the CDR3: TGTGCCAGCTCACCTTCAGGGCTTTCCTACGAGCAGTACTTC. Amino acids: CASSPSGLSYEQYF.

DNA for the CDR3: TGTGCCATCAAAGCGGGGATTAGCTCCTACAATGAGCAGTTCTTC. It specifies CAIKAGISSYNEQFF. V and J are TRBV10-3 and TRBJ2-1; 7 bases are shared with TRBD2. This CDR3 is built from 15 residues. V dropped 7 bases and J dropped 0; count of bases not matched to a gene: 6. Germline V gene sequence: CDR1 ENHRY, CDR2 SYGVKD.

In regard to this clone: Germline and junction disagree at one end, which may indicate a read error. The chain is built from TRBV30 and TRBJ1-1, with D perhaps TRBD1 (5 bases). From germline, CDR1 is GTSNPN and CDR2 SVGIG (reference sequence). The CDR3 consists of 13 residues. CDR3 DNA: TGTGCCCGGAGGTCTGGGCCGCGTGGGGGGGCTTTCTTT. It translates to CARRSGPRGGAFF.

The rearrangement joins TRBV9 to TRBJ2-1, with a tentative D call TRBD2 (5 bases). CDR1 SGDLS and CDR2 YYNGEE come from the germline V gene. The length of the CDR3 is 17 residues. V lost 0 bases, J lost 0 bases, and 13 bases lay in between. The CDR3 loop is CASSVGGSHVSYNEQFF. CDR3 DNA: TGTGCCAGCAGCGTAGGAGGGTCCCATGTCTCCTACAATGAGCAGTTCTTC.

The chain has TRBV24-1 and TRBJ2-1; 16 positions agree with TRBD2. J gave up 8 bases and V 4 bases, and 4 bases lay outside the gene matches. Germline CDR1 is KGHDR and CDR2 is SFDVKD. The CDR3 has 16 residues. The CDR3 bases are TGTGCCACCAGTGACCGGGGACTAGCGGGGGGGTATGAGCAGTTCTTC. It yields the protein CATSDRGLAGGYEQFF.

The chain is built from TRBV5-8 and TRBJ2-5, with D tentatively TRBD2 (5 bases). Germline values: CDR1 SGHTS, CDR2 YDEGEE. The ends were cut back, 4 bases at V and 2 bases at J, with 18 bases in the middle. The CDR3 spans 16 residues. The CDR3 DNA follows: TGTGCCAGCAGCCGCCACCCTTTTGCGGGTCAAGAGACCCAGTACTTC. Its protein is CASSRHPFAGQETQYF.

The chain carries TRBV19 and TRBJ2-1; 8 bases map to TRBD1. Germline CDR1 reads LNHDA; CDR2 reads SQIVND (reference sequence). CDR3 length equals 15 residues. J lost 1 base, V lost 8 bases, and 7 bases had no gene match. The CDR3 coding sequence is TGTGCCAGTCGGTGGAGGACAGGGTCCTACAATGAGCAGTTCTTC. Amino acids: CASRWRTGSYNEQFF.

The chain joins TRBV5-1 to TRBJ1-3; 8 bases fit TRBD1. The CDR3 has 15 residues. The V and J ends lost 4 bases and 0 bases, in that order; junction bases with no gene match: 3. Germline CDR1 reads SGHRS; CDR2 reads YFSETQ. As DNA, the CDR3 is TGCGCCAGCAGCCTAGACAGGGGCTCTGGAAACACCATATATTTT. Encoded protein: CASSLDRGSGNTIYF.

The table lists this clone with a count of one. This CDR3 reads CASSATGTIQYF. The CDR3 coding sequence is TGTGCCAGCAGTGCAACCGGTACCATTCAGTACTTC. The chain links TRBV28 to TRBJ2-4; no definite D call. The V gene's germline CDR1 is MDHEN and CDR2 SYDVKM. This CDR3 has 12 amino acids. The V and J ends lost 5 bases and 9 bases respectively, with 11 bases between them.

The rearrangement joins TRBV6-5 to TRBJ1-1; maybe TRBD1 (5 bases). Germline values: CDR1 MNHEY, CDR2 SVGAGI. The CDR3 totals 13 residues. The germline V and J ends were trimmed by 6 bases and 2 bases, with 10 bases remaining between them. The CDR3 spells CASREGINTEAFF. The CDR3 DNA is TGTGCCAGCAGGGAGGGGATTAACACTGAAGCTTTCTTT.

V usage is TRBV3-1 (or the pseudogene TRBV3-2) and J usage is TRBJ2-5, with D hard to call. The germline V gene has CDR1 LGHDT and CDR2 YNNKEL (reference sequence). The V end was cut by 2 bases, the J end by 1 base, with 14 bases between. The CDR3 is 16 amino acids. The DNA of the CDR3 is TGTGCCAGCAGCCAACTCACTCCGAGTCGCCAAGAGACCCAGTACTTC. Protein product: CASSQLTPSRQETQYF.